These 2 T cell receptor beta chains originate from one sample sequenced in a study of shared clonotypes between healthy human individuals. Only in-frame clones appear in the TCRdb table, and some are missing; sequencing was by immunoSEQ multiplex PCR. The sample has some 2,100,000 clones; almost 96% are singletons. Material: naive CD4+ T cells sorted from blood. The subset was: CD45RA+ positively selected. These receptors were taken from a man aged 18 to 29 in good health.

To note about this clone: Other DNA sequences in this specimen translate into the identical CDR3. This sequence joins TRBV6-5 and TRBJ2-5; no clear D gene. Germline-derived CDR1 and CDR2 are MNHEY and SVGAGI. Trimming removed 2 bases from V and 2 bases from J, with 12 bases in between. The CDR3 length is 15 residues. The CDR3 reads CASSYSDRGQETQYF. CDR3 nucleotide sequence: TGTGCCAGCAGTTACAGCGATCGAGGACAAGAGACCCAGTACTTC.

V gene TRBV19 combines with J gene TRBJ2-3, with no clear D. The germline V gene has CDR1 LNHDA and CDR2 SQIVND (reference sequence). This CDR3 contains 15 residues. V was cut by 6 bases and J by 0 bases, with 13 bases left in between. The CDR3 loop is CASRPQITSTDTQYF. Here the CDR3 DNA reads TGTGCCAGTAGACCCCAGATAACTAGCACAGATACGCAGTATTTT.